These 20 T cell receptor beta chains were sequenced from one sample in a study of shared clonotypes between healthy human individuals. Libraries were prepared by immunoSEQ multiplex PCR; TCRdb keeps only in-frame clonotypes and omits some of them. Here the sample spans over a million clones, about 96% being singletons. Sequencing was performed on naive CD4+ T cells sorted from blood. Subset defined: CD45RA+ positively selected. These receptor sequences come from a man aged 30 to 39 in good health.

V usage is TRBV9 and J usage is TRBJ2-3; 8 bases align to TRBD2. The CDR3 has 15 amino acids. Trimming removed 4 bases from V and 3 bases from J; junction bases left unmatched: 7. Looked up from germline, CDR1 is SGDLS and CDR2 is YYNGEE. The CDR3 protein is CASSPRGGRTDTQYF. Written as DNA, the CDR3 is TGTGCCAGCAGCCCTCGGGGCGGGAGGACAGATACGCAGTATTTT.

The J gene is TRBJ2-7, the V gene TRBV6-5; D is uncertain. The CDR3 is 15 residues long. Trimming removed 0 bases from V and 2 bases from J, with 11 bases in between. The germline V gene has CDR1 MNHEY and CDR2 SVGAGI. The CDR3, as DNA: TGTGCCAGCAGTTACTCGAGTCAGCCAGCCTACGAGCAGTACTTC. Encoded protein: CASSYSSQPAYEQYF.

Only one count was recorded for this clone. This sequence joins TRBV12-5 and TRBJ2-1, with TRBD2 matching 9 bases. The CDR3 has 15 amino acids. V gave up 2 bases and J gave up 4 bases; unmatched junction bases: 3. The V gene's germline CDR1 is LGHNT and CDR2 FRNRAP. The CDR3 nucleotides are TGTGCTAGTGGTTTGTGGACTAGCGCATACAATGAGCAGTTCTTC. The encoded protein is CASGLWTSAYNEQFF.

The genes are TRBV5-1 and TRBJ2-7; 8 nucleotides line up with TRBD1. The CDR3 covers 16 residues. Germline V gene sequence: CDR1 SGHRS, CDR2 YFSETQ. V lost 4 bases to trimming and J lost 1 base; unmatched junction nucleotides: 10. The CDR3 region is CASSPASGQGSYEQYF. CDR3 bases: TGCGCCAGCAGCCCCGCGAGCGGACAGGGATCCTACGAGCAGTACTTC.

This clone has just a few counts. Other DNA sequences in this specimen translate into the identical CDR3. The chain is built from TRBV2 and TRBJ1-1; D gene uncertain. This CDR3 has 13 residues. The germline V gene has CDR1 SNHLY and CDR2 FYNNEI. V lost 3 bases, J lost 0 bases, and 5 bases lay in between. The chain's CDR3 is CASSEGMNTEAFF. The CDR3 DNA reads as TGTGCCAGCAGTGAGGGAATGAACACTGAAGCTTTCTTT.

Regarding this clone: The junction differs from germline at one of its ends, possibly a read error. The chain links TRBV2 to TRBJ2-2; TRBD2 aligns across 8 bases. CDR1 and CDR2 (germline): SNHLY, FYNNEI. The CDR3 has 14 residues. The CDR3: CASSRLANSGELFF. The CDR3 DNA follows: TGTGCCAGCAGCAGACTAGCGAACTCCGGGGAGCTGTTTTTT. The full variable domain, in which reference TRBV2 and TRBJ2-2 provide the parts outside the CDR3, is EPEVTQTPSHQVTQMGQEVILRCVPISNHLYFYWYRQILGQKVEFLVSFYNNEISEKSEIFDDQFSVERPDGSNFTLKIRSTKLEDSAMYFCASSRLANSGELFFGEGSRLTVL.

This chain joins TRBV27 and TRBJ1-4; tentatively, D is TRBD1 (5 bases). This CDR3 has 12 amino acids. V lost 5 bases, J lost 8 bases, and 9 bases lay in between. The V gene's germline CDR1 is MNHEY and CDR2 SMNVEV (reference sequence). CDR3 residues: CASSHQGEKLFF. In nucleotides, the CDR3 is TGTGCCAGCAGTCACCAGGGCGAAAAACTGTTTTTT.

The chain couples TRBV11-3 to TRBJ2-1, with a tentative D call TRBD2 (6 bases). The V gene's germline CDR1 is SGHNT and CDR2 YENEEA. V was pared by 4 bases and J by 5 bases, with 15 bases between. This CDR3 region has 15 residues. The CDR3 reads CASSSYGGPNNEQFF. CDR3 DNA: TGTGCCAGCAGCTCCTACGGAGGGCCCAACAATGAGCAGTTCTTC.

The V and J genes are TRBV28 and TRBJ2-7, with D perhaps being TRBD1 or TRBD2 (5 bases each). CDR3 size: 14 residues. Germline V lookup: CDR1 MDHEN, CDR2 SYDVKM. With 6 bases removed from V and 2 bases from J, the gap between germline ends came to 14 bases. The CDR3 reads CASRSLQGAYEQYF. In DNA, the CDR3 is TGTGCCAGCAGGTCCCTCCAGGGAGCCTACGAGCAGTACTTC.

This chain links TRBV5-1 with TRBJ1-1, with a tentative D call TRBD1 (5 bases). V lost 2 bases, J lost 6 bases, and 17 bases lay in between. The length of the CDR3 is 15 residues. Germline CDR1 SGHRS, CDR2 YFSETQ. CDR3 residues: CASSLLSQGGAEAFF. CDR3 coding DNA: TGCGCCAGCAGCTTACTGTCCCAGGGTGGTGCTGAAGCTTTCTTT.

This clone was found once. The chain is built from TRBV11-2 and TRBJ2-1; the match to TRBD2 covers 7 bases. Germline V gene data show CDR1 as SGHAT and CDR2 as FQNNGV. The length of the CDR3 is 17 residues. J gave up 0 bases and V 5 bases, and 10 bases lay outside the gene matches. The CDR3, as DNA: TGTGCCAGCAGCCCGACCCCTAGCGGTTTCTCCTACAATGAGCAGTTCTTC. The encoded protein is CASSPTPSGFSYNEQFF. The complete variable domain, with remaining parts taken from reference TRBV11-2 and TRBJ2-1, reads EAGVAQSPRYKIIEKRQSVAFWCNPISGHATLYWYQQILGQGPKLLIQFQNNGVVDDSQLPKDRFSAERLKGVDSTLKIQPAKLEDSAVYLCASSPTPSGFSYNEQFFGPGTRLTVL.

This rearrangement joins TRBV9 to TRBJ2-1; perhaps TRBD2 as D (6 bases). CDR1 is SGDLS and CDR2 is YYNGEE in the germline V gene. V was clipped by 3 bases and J by 4 bases, with 11 bases between them. CDR3 size: 14 residues. For the CDR3, the DNA is TGTGCCAGCAGCGGACTAGTAGATTACAATGAGCAGTTCTTC. It encodes CASSGLVDYNEQFF.

V usage is TRBV19 and J usage is TRBJ2-7; 8 bases align to TRBD1. Germline V gene data show CDR1 as LNHDA and CDR2 as SQIVND (reference sequence). This CDR3 has 14 amino acids. V was pared by 4 bases and J by 2 bases, with 4 bases of the junction left unmatched. CDR3 bases: TGTGCCAGTAGTACAGGACAGGGACCCTACGAGCAGTACTTC. It is translated as CASSTGQGPYEQYF.

The rearrangement joins TRBV6-5 to TRBJ2-3; no reliable D call. The CDR3 has 12 amino acids. V lost 8 bases to trimming and J lost 4 bases, with 10 bases between them. Germline CDR1 is MNHEY and CDR2 is SVGAGI. The CDR3 region is CASSSQADTQYF. CDR3 coding DNA: TGTGCCAGCTCCTCCCAGGCAGATACGCAGTATTTT.

V and J are TRBV6-5 and TRBJ2-7; D tentatively fits TRBD1 or TRBD2 (5 bases each). The CDR3 loop spans 15 amino acids. Trimming shortened V by 8 bases and J by 0 bases, and 17 bases separated the two germline ends. Per germline, CDR1 MNHEY and CDR2 SVGAGI. CDR3 protein: CASASYFGASYEQYF. As DNA, the CDR3 is TGTGCCAGCGCATCATATTTCGGGGCCTCCTACGAGCAGTACTTC.

V usage is TRBV11-3 and J usage is TRBJ2-7, with 10 positions matching TRBD1. V trimming: 6 bases; J trimming: 3 bases; junction bases outside the gene matches: 8. There are 15 residues in the CDR3. Germline lookup yields CDR1 SGHNT and CDR2 YENEEA. The CDR3 DNA follows: TGTGCCAGCAGGTGGGGACAGGGGACCCACTACGAGCAGTACTTC. Amino acids: CASRWGQGTHYEQYF.

The CDR3 DNA reads TGTGCCAGCAGCATCCAGGGTTACGAGCAGTACTTC. It specifies CASSIQGYEQYF. The chain employs TRBV5-6 and TRBJ2-7, with D perhaps TRBD1 (5 bases). Germline V gene lookup returns CDR1 SGHDT and CDR2 YYEEEE. CDR3 length equals 12 residues. With 4 bases removed from V and 4 bases from J, the gap between germline ends came to 9 bases.

The V and J genes are TRBV20-1 and TRBJ1-2; tentative D call: TRBD1 (5 bases). Trimming left V 3 bases short and J 12 bases short, with 11 bases between. This CDR3 contains 10 residues. Germline V lookup: CDR1 DFQATT, CDR2 SNEGSKA (reference sequence). The CDR3 loop is CSASSGPDTF. The CDR3 DNA is TGCAGTGCTAGTTCGGGGCCCGACACCTTC.

The chain carries TRBV28 and TRBJ2-3, with D tentatively TRBD1 (5 bases). The germline V gene encodes CDR1 MDHEN and CDR2 SYDVKM. The CDR3 has 14 amino acids. V was trimmed by 6 bases and J by 2 bases, leaving 12 bases between them. The DNA of the CDR3 is TGTGCCAGCAGACTTGACAGAGCCACAGATACGCAGTATTTT. Translation: CASRLDRATDTQYF.

This clone was detected only once. V is TRBV7-2 and J is TRBJ1-3; D ambiguous. Per the germline V gene, CDR1 is SGHTA and CDR2 is FQGNSA. V was pared by 5 bases and J by 7 bases, with 9 bases between. The CDR3 totals 12 residues. CDR3: CASSPRGNTIYF. The DNA for the CDR3 is TGTGCCAGCAGCCCCAGAGGGAACACCATATATTTT.